The T cell receptor (beta chain) described here comes from a study of CD8 T cells in Susac syndrome. V was shortened by 7 bases and J by 9 bases, with 15 bases between the two germline ends. The germline CDR1 and CDR2 sequences are SQVTM and ANQGSEA. The CDR3 has 12 residues. Patients having Susac syndrome satisfied recently defined diagnostic criteria for definite or probable disease. Purification of the CD8+ and CD4+ T cells relied on negative isolation, and TEMRA cells underwent FACS enrichment. Reverse transcription of roughly 0.45 to 1 ug RNA was carried out with random hexamers. TCRdb re-called the immunoSEQ multiplex PCR reads through MiXCR, storing one row per CDR3 protein. The sample holds some 140,000 distinct CDR3 sequences, 85% to 95% seen once.

What was sequenced was CD8+ T cells from PBMCs. This chain joins TRBV29-1 and TRBJ2-2; the D gene could be TRBD1 or TRBD2 (5 bases each). The receptor comes from a human donor with Susac syndrome. The CDR3 region is CSARGLAWELFF. CDR3 sequence (DNA): TGCAGCGCGAGGGGATTGGCGTGGGAGCTGTTTTTT.